These 27 T cell receptor beta chains were sequenced from one sample in a study of beta chain features in type 1 diabetes. Study findings and constraints: Moderate but significant shortening of TCRB CDR3s was recorded in all four CD4+ subsets from Type 1 diabetes patients.

Since all of the isolated RNA was reverse transcribed, expressed TCRB transcripts were what got sequenced. Libraries were prepared by immunoSEQ multiplex PCR; TCRdb keeps only in-frame clonotypes and omits some of them. This sample carries 150,000 to 200,000 clones, 6.5% to 10% of them seen once, and the ten largest clones take 0.45% to 0.55%. The antigens of these receptors remain unknown. Sequenced sample: central memory CD4+ T cells from blood. Receptors were obtained from a woman aged 18-35 years with type 1 diabetes.

The J gene is TRBJ1-1, the V gene TRBV15, with D hard to call. Per the germline V gene, CDR1 is LNHNV and CDR2 is YYDKDF (reference sequence). The CDR3 has 11 amino acids. Trimming shortened V by 5 bases and J by 8 bases, and 9 bases separated the two germline ends. The CDR3 coding sequence is TGTGCCACCAGCCCATGTACAGAAGCTTTCTTT. Protein product: CATSPCTEAFF.

This clone was found a few times. The CDR3 region is CASRRGSTDTQYF. The CDR3 nucleotides are TGTGCCAGCAGGCGGGGTAGCACAGATACGCAGTATTTT. The rearrangement uses TRBV27 and TRBJ2-3, with D perhaps matching TRBD2 (6 bases). The V and J ends lost 6 bases and 0 bases respectively, with 7 bases between them. CDR1 is MNHEY and CDR2 is SMNVEV in the germline V gene (reference sequence). CDR3 size: 13 residues.

This clone was counted a few times. The genes are TRBV25-1 and TRBJ2-3, with D hard to call. Trimming left V 6 bases short and J 2 bases short, with 9 bases between. Germline V gives CDR1 MGHDK, CDR2 SYGVNS. The CDR3 has 13 amino acids. Here the CDR3 DNA reads TGTGCCAGCAGCCCGGAGAACACAGATACGCAGTATTTT. Protein sequence: CASSPENTDTQYF.

This clone was counted a single time. The chain is built from TRBV7-9 and TRBJ2-3; D is ambiguous. The germline V gene has CDR1 SEHNR and CDR2 FQNEAQ (reference sequence). The CDR3 loop spans 11 amino acids. Between the trimmed V and J ends, which lost 3 bases and 9 bases, there was a span of 7 bases. Here the CDR3 reads CASSFDITQYF. The CDR3 DNA reads TGTGCCAGCAGCTTTGACATAACGCAGTATTTT.

This clone was counted a few times. The chain is built from TRBV5-6 and TRBJ2-1; D uncertain. V lost 5 bases, J lost 8 bases, and 8 bases lay in between. This CDR3 contains 11 residues. Germline loops: CDR1 SGHDT, CDR2 YYEEEE. CDR3 amino acids: CASSWLDEQFF. CDR3 bases: TGTGCCAGCAGTTGGCTGGATGAGCAGTTCTTC.

In DNA form, the CDR3 reads TGTGCCAGCAGCTCCCAGGACAGGAGGACCTACGAGCAGTACTTC. Amino acids: CASSSQDRRTYEQYF. The chain recombines TRBV13 with TRBJ2-7; 7 bases are shared with TRBD1. Germline V gene data show CDR1 as PRHDT and CDR2 as FYEKMQ (reference sequence). Trimming cost V 4 bases and J 2 bases; bases outside gene matches: 8. This CDR3 contains 15 residues.

The V call is TRBV2, the J call TRBJ2-4; 10 bases line up with TRBD2. The CDR3 spans 13 residues. CDR1 is SNHLY and CDR2 is FYNNEI in the germline V gene. V lost 4 bases, J lost 9 bases, and 3 bases stayed unmatched. The CDR3 DNA reads TGTGCCAGCAGTGGAGCGGGGGGGGCCATTCAGTACTTC. Its protein product is CASSGAGGAIQYF.

This clone was counted between two and nine times. The chain employs TRBV7-6 and TRBJ1-1; 7 nucleotides match TRBD1. The V gene end was trimmed by 1 base and the J gene end by 4 bases; junction bases not matched to a gene: 3. Germline V gene sequence: CDR1 SGHVS, CDR2 FNYEAQ. This CDR3 has 14 residues. The CDR3 DNA is TGTGCCAGCAGCTTAGATGCAGGGGGCACTGAAGCTTTCTTT. This sequence encodes CASSLDAGGTEAFF.

For this clone: One end of the junction does not line up with germline, which may come from a read error. The chain joins TRBV7-7 to TRBJ2-3; 7 bases align to TRBD2. The germline CDR1 and CDR2 sequences are SSHAT and FNYEAQ (reference sequence). CDR3 length: 14 amino acids. The CDR3, as DNA: TGTGCTAGCAGCGCTACTGGGAGGGCAGATACGCAGTATTTT. Translation: CASSATGRADTQYF.

This chain connects TRBV5-4 to TRBJ1-2, with 11 bases lining up with TRBD1. Trimming removed 3 bases from V and 8 bases from J; junction bases left unmatched: 6. The CDR3 has 14 amino acids. Germline V gene sequence: CDR1 SGHNT, CDR2 YYREEE (reference sequence). The CDR3 DNA reads TGTGCCAGCAGCTCCATTTGGACAGGGGGCGGCTACACCTTC. Translated, it gives CASSSIWTGGGYTF.

This clone has at least ten counts. The V call is TRBV14, the J call TRBJ2-4; possibly TRBD2 for D (5 bases). The V gene lost 1 base and the J gene lost 8 bases, with 12 bases spanning the gap. The CDR3 sequence is 14 residues long. The germline CDR1 and CDR2 sequences are SGHDN and FVKESK. CDR3 sequence (DNA): TGTGCCAGCAGCCAAGGGTTACCCGGGGACATTCAGTACTTC. Translation gives CASSQGLPGDIQYF.

V usage is TRBV7-8 and J usage is TRBJ2-7; maybe TRBD2 (6 bases). Deletions cut 1 base from V and 8 bases from J, with 18 bases between. The CDR3 has 15 residues. Germline-derived CDR1 and CDR2 are SGHVS and FQNEAQ. In DNA form, the CDR3 reads TGTGCCAGCAGCTTAGTACTTCCCGGGAGTGAGAAGCAGTACTTC. Translation gives CASSLVLPGSEKQYF.

On this clone: Other DNA sequences in the same sample also yield this CDR3. The J gene is TRBJ1-1, the V gene TRBV18; maybe TRBD1 (5 bases). The CDR3 extends over 13 amino acids. Germline CDR1 is KGHSH and CDR2 is LQKENI. V lost 3 bases, J lost 1 base, and 6 bases lay in between. This CDR3 is CASSPTANTEAFF. The CDR3 DNA reads as TGTGCCAGCTCACCGACAGCGAACACTGAAGCTTTCTTT. The full variable domain, completed using reference TRBV18 and TRBJ1-1, is NAGVMQNPRHLVRRRGQEARLRCSPMKGHSHVYWYRQLPEEGLKFMVYLQKENIIDESGMPKERFSAEFPKEGPSILRIQQVVRGDSAAYFCASSPTANTEAFFGQGTRLTVV.

There are a few counts of this clone. The chain couples TRBV2 to TRBJ1-6; D is unclear. V was shortened by 6 bases and J by 7 bases, with 16 bases between the two germline ends. Germline V gene lookup returns CDR1 SNHLY and CDR2 FYNNEI. The CDR3 consists of 15 residues. The CDR3 reads CASRSGREANSPLHF. The CDR3 region has the DNA TGTGCCAGCAGAAGCGGACGGGAAGCAAATTCACCCCTCCACTTT.

This clone was seen more than once but under ten times. The genes are TRBV10-3 and TRBJ1-2; D possibly corresponds to TRBD1 (5 bases). The CDR3 covers 13 residues. CDR1 and CDR2 (germline): ENHRY, SYGVKD. Trimming cost V 7 bases and J 7 bases, with 16 bases left between them. The CDR3 nucleotides read TGTGCCATCATGGCCGGGGGAGGAGGTGGCTACACCTTC. This gives the protein CAIMAGGGGGYTF.

This clone was observed a handful of times. Written as DNA, the CDR3 is TGTGCCAGCAGTCCTCAGGACAGGGACACTGAAGCTTTCTTT. This encodes CASSPQDRDTEAFF. The J gene is TRBJ1-1, the V gene TRBV28; TRBD1 matches at 8 bases. This CDR3 spans 14 amino acids. CDR1 and CDR2 from the germline V gene are MDHEN and SYDVKM. The ends lost 5 bases at V and 3 bases at J; junction bases unmatched: 5. Based on the CDR3 plus reference TRBV28 and TRBJ1-1, the full variable domain is DVKVTQSSRYLVKRTGEKVFLECVQDMDHENMFWYRQDPGLGLRLIYFSYDVKMKEKGDIPEGYSVSREKKERFSLILESASTNQTSMYLCASSPQDRDTEAFFGQGTRLTVV.

In this sample, this clone turned up a few times. The chain recombines TRBV10-3 with TRBJ2-7; D remains unclear. The V end was cut by 3 bases, the J end by 3 bases, with 9 bases between. The V gene's germline CDR1 is ENHRY and CDR2 SYGVKD. The CDR3 runs to 13 residues. The CDR3 region has the DNA TGTGCCATCAGTGATCGCGGATACTACGAGCAGTACTTC. Its translation is CAISDRGYYEQYF.

This clone was counted many times. The rearrangement joins TRBV4-3 to TRBJ2-3; 8 bases fit TRBD2. The V gene end was trimmed by 4 bases and the J gene end by 6 bases; junction bases not matched to a gene: 3. The germline V gene has CDR1 LGHNA and CDR2 YSLEER. The CDR3 consists of 13 residues. This CDR3 reads CASSRTSWDTQYF. The CDR3 DNA reads as TGCGCCAGCAGCCGGACTAGCTGGGATACGCAGTATTTT.

In its sample, this clone was seen a few times. CDR3 nucleotide sequence: TGTGCCACCAGCAGAGGGGCAGGGGCTCGGGCCAAAAACATTCAGTACTTC. It encodes CATSRGAGARAKNIQYF. The J gene is TRBJ2-4, the V gene TRBV15; TRBD1 is a possible D gene (6 bases). Germline V gene sequence: CDR1 LNHNV, CDR2 YYDKDF (reference sequence). V lost 1 base to trimming and J lost 1 base, with 14 bases between them. This CDR3 region has 17 residues.

The V gene is TRBV6-6, the J gene TRBJ2-3; 12 nucleotides match TRBD2. Germline values: CDR1 MNHNY, CDR2 SVGAGI (reference sequence). The CDR3 loop spans 16 amino acids. J was trimmed by 3 bases and V by 2 bases; bases with no gene match: 3. The DNA of the CDR3 is TGTGCCAGCAGTTACGGGGGACTAGCGGGTACAGATACGCAGTATTTT. Amino acid sequence: CASSYGGLAGTDTQYF.

The gene calls are TRBV2 and TRBJ2-7; TRBD2 matches 8 bases. Germline V gene sequence: CDR1 SNHLY, CDR2 FYNNEI. The V gene end was trimmed by 5 bases and the J gene end by 7 bases; junction bases not matched to a gene: 16. The CDR3 contains 16 residues. CDR3 DNA sequence: TGTGCCAGCAGTCAACCGAGCGGGGGACCCATGAGTGAGCAGTACTTC. Amino acid sequence: CASSQPSGGPMSEQYF.

The gene calls are TRBV28 and TRBJ2-7; the match to TRBD1 covers 7 bases. This CDR3 spans 14 amino acids. Germline V gives CDR1 MDHEN, CDR2 SYDVKM. J gave up 2 bases and V 5 bases, and 6 bases lay outside the gene matches. The CDR3 nucleotides are TGTGCCAGCAGTACCAAGACAGGGACCTACGAGCAGTACTTC. Translation gives CASSTKTGTYEQYF.

The J gene is TRBJ1-5, the V gene TRBV4-1, with D hard to call. Trimming took 0 bases from V and 3 from J, leaving 12 bases between them. The CDR3 totals 16 residues. Per germline, CDR1 MGHRA and CDR2 YSYEKL. The CDR3: CASSQEGGITNQPQHF. CDR3 bases: TGCGCCAGCAGCCAAGAGGGAGGGATTACCAATCAGCCCCAGCATTTT.

This clone has only a few counts. The rearrangement links TRBV21-1 to TRBJ2-4; TRBD1, the table's D call, lacks a check against the DNA. TRBV21-1 is a pseudogene segment. The CDR3 totals 13 residues. The CDR3 coding sequence is TGTGCCAGCAGCTCTCGGGACAGGCCGATTCAGTACTTC. Protein product: CASSSRDRPIQYF.

In its sample, this clone was seen a few times. The chain has TRBV7-2 and TRBJ2-7; 7 positions match TRBD2. The junction had 6 bases not matched to a gene; V was cut back by 5 bases and J by 2 bases. The CDR3 is 14 amino acids. Germline V gives CDR1 SGHTA, CDR2 FQGNSA. This CDR3 is CASSPGGSTYEQYF. The CDR3 bases are TGTGCCAGCAGCCCCGGGGGGTCTACCTACGAGCAGTACTTC.

J is TRBJ1-5 and V is TRBV19; D perhaps matches TRBD1 (6 bases). Deletions cut 10 bases from V and 2 bases from J, with 18 bases between. Germline loops: CDR1 LNHDA, CDR2 SQIVND (reference sequence). The CDR3 runs 15 residues. The CDR3 loop reads CATHRDAWGNQPQHF. CDR3 nucleotide sequence: TGTGCCACACACAGGGATGCATGGGGCAATCAGCCCCAGCATTTT.

This chain joins TRBV7-3 and TRBJ1-1; 9 bases map to TRBD1. Germline CDR1 SGHTA, CDR2 FQGTGA. The CDR3 length is 14 residues. V was clipped by 4 bases and J by 4 bases; unmatched bases: 4. CDR3 residues: CASSSTGGSTEAFF. The CDR3 DNA follows: TGTGCCAGCAGCTCCACAGGGGGCTCCACTGAAGCTTTCTTT.